One and the same sample provided the 30 T cell receptor beta chains below, sequenced in a study of CD8+ T cells in alopecia areata. Treatment given: oral pan-JAK inhibitor, 5-10 mg twice daily. RNA extraction was followed by reverse transcription into cDNA, which acted as the sequencing template. Sequencing used immunoSEQ multiplex PCR; TCRdb keeps in-frame clones, though not all of them. The sample shows approximately 210,000 clones, around 66% of them seen only once. This sample comprised CD4+ T cells sorted from blood, obtained at week 44, from a patient treated with tofacitinib. Receptor source: a human donor with alopecia areata.

This clone has only one observation. The V gene is TRBV7-6, the J gene TRBJ2-6, with unresolved D. CDR3 length equals 14 residues. CDR1 is SGHVS, CDR2 FNYEAQ, per germline. The V end was cut by 5 bases, the J end by 1 base, with 6 bases between. CDR3 nucleotide sequence: TGTGCCAGCAGCACAAGTTCTGGGGCCAACGTCCTGACTTTC. It codes for CASSTSSGANVLTF.

This clone was counted between two and nine times. This sequence joins TRBV7-8 and TRBJ1-1; TRBD1 matches at 7 bases. V gave up 3 bases and J gave up 1 base; unmatched junction bases: 5. CDR3 length equals 15 residues. Germline V CDR1 and CDR2: SGHVS, FQNEAQ. The CDR3: CASSFPTGKNTEAFF. In nucleotides, the CDR3 is TGTGCCAGCAGCTTCCCGACAGGGAAGAACACTGAAGCTTTCTTT.

The chain uses TRBV2 and TRBJ2-1, with 8 bases lining up with TRBD2. J lost 5 bases, V lost 2 bases, and 2 bases had no gene match. CDR3 length: 14 residues. Germline CDR1 and CDR2: SNHLY and FYNNEI. In DNA form, the CDR3 reads TGTGCCAGCAGTGAAAGACTAGCGAACAATGAGCAGTTCTTC. Its translation is CASSERLANNEQFF.

The chain combines TRBV5-4 with TRBJ2-1, with 12 bases that match TRBD2. The V and J ends lost 4 bases and 8 bases, in that order; junction bases with no gene match: 10. CDR3 size: 16 residues. CDR1 is SGHNT and CDR2 is YYREEE in the germline V gene (reference sequence). This chain's CDR3 is CASSPRLAGAGDEQFF. In DNA form, the CDR3 reads TGTGCCAGCAGCCCCCGACTAGCGGGGGCCGGGGATGAGCAGTTCTTC.

The J gene is TRBJ1-1, the V gene TRBV5-6; D unclear. From germline, CDR1 is SGHDT and CDR2 YYEEEE. The CDR3 totals 13 residues. V lost 5 bases, J lost 0 bases, and 8 bases lay in between. The CDR3 reads CASRMEMNTEAFF. The DNA for the CDR3 is TGTGCCAGCAGAATGGAGATGAACACTGAAGCTTTCTTT.

The chain is built from TRBV6-1 and TRBJ2-7; D is uncertain. Germline V gives CDR1 MNHNS, CDR2 SASEGT. V lost 4 bases to trimming and J lost 3 bases, with 13 bases between them. The CDR3 is 14 residues long. The CDR3 DNA follows: TGTGCCAGCAGTGTCAGTAGCAGCCACTACGAGCAGTACTTC. Translating it yields CASSVSSSHYEQYF.

The rearrangement uses TRBV29-1 and TRBJ2-5; unclear D gene. With 5 bases removed from V and 4 bases from J, the gap between germline ends came to 17 bases. The CDR3 has 14 amino acids. Germline CDR1 is SQVTM and CDR2 is ANQGSEA. CDR3 in DNA: TGCAGCGTTCGGGCCCCAGCCCTAGGAGAGACCCAGTACTTC. This encodes CSVRAPALGETQYF.

V gene TRBV6-5 combines with J gene TRBJ2-7; 10 bases are shared with TRBD1. The CDR3 covers 14 residues. CDR1 MNHEY and CDR2 SVGAGI come from the germline V gene. With 6 bases clipped from V and 4 bases from J, the junction kept 6 bases outside the gene matches. The CDR3 loop reads CASRTRDRGYEQYF. In nucleotides, the CDR3 is TGTGCCAGCAGGACCCGGGACAGGGGATACGAGCAGTACTTC.

The gene calls are TRBV6-5 and TRBJ2-7; 7 bases agree with TRBD1. The CDR3 spans 12 residues. The V segment lost 6 bases and the J segment 5 bases; nucleotides outside the gene matches: 4. Germline CDR1 reads MNHEY; CDR2 reads SVGAGI. CDR3: CASSLTGNEQYF. The CDR3 bases are TGTGCCAGCAGCCTGACAGGGAACGAGCAGTACTTC.

The genes are TRBV10-3 and TRBJ2-7; unclear D gene. The V gene's germline CDR1 is ENHRY and CDR2 SYGVKD. Deletions cut 2 bases from V and 0 bases from J, with 5 bases between. CDR3 length: 13 amino acids. This chain's CDR3 is CAISEPLSYEQYF. The CDR3 DNA is TGTGCCATCAGTGAGCCTCTCTCCTACGAGCAGTACTTC.

The chain carries TRBV5-8 and TRBJ1-5, with D maybe TRBD1 (6 bases). This CDR3 spans 15 amino acids. The germline V gene encodes CDR1 SGHTS and CDR2 YDEGEE. Trimming stripped 1 base from V and 4 bases from J, with 12 bases between. The CDR3 sequence is CASSLTDRKNQPQHF. The CDR3 coding sequence is TGTGCCAGCAGCTTGACGGACAGAAAAAATCAGCCCCAGCATTTT. The full variable domain, rest sourced from reference TRBV5-8 and TRBJ1-5, is EAGVTQSPTHLIKTRGQQATLRCSPISGHTSVYWYQQALGLGLQFLLWYDEGEERNRGNFPPRFSGRQFPNYSSELNVNALELEDSALYLCASSLTDRKNQPQHFGDGTRLSIL.

The chain couples TRBV7-7 to TRBJ1-6; D perhaps matches TRBD1 (5 bases). V was shortened by 1 base and J by 0 bases, with 16 bases between the two germline ends. The CDR3 length is 19 residues. CDR1 and CDR2 (germline): SSHAT, FNYEAQ (reference sequence). The CDR3 coding sequence is TGTGCCAGCAGCTTAGGAAGAGGTCTTGGGGCCTCCTATAATTCACCCCTCCACTTT. As protein: CASSLGRGLGASYNSPLHF.

V gene TRBV11-2 combines with J gene TRBJ2-7, with 7 bases identical to TRBD2. Looked up from germline, CDR1 is SGHAT and CDR2 is FQNNGV. The CDR3 contains 14 residues. V lost 2 bases to trimming and J lost 5 bases; unmatched junction nucleotides: 6. CDR3 coding DNA: TGTGCCAGCAGCTTATCACTAGCGAACCACGAGCAGTACTTC. It codes for CASSLSLANHEQYF.

The chain recombines TRBV5-6 with TRBJ2-2; 9 nucleotides align to TRBD1. Germline loops: CDR1 SGHDT, CDR2 YYEEEE. This CDR3 has 15 residues. Trimming at V came to 2 bases and at J to 3 bases, leaving 2 bases not matched to a gene. The CDR3 region has the DNA TGTGCCAGCAGCTTCTGGGACAGGGACACCGGGGAGCTGTTTTTT. Protein: CASSFWDRDTGELFF.

The rearrangement joins TRBV10-3 to TRBJ1-2, with 7 bases fitting TRBD1. The J segment lost 7 bases and the V segment lost 4 bases, leaving 0 bases of the junction unmatched. The V gene's germline CDR1 is ENHRY and CDR2 SYGVKD. CDR3 length: 11 residues. The CDR3 loop reads CAISAGGGYTF. CDR3 DNA sequence: TGTGCCATCAGTGCAGGGGGTGGCTACACCTTC.

Here the CDR3 reads CASSPETGIQPQHF. The CDR3 DNA sequence: TGCGCCAGCAGTCCCGAGACAGGGATTCAGCCCCAGCATTTT. The chain links TRBV5-1 to TRBJ1-5; 7 bases line up with TRBD1. The CDR3 sequence is 14 residues long. V dropped 5 bases and J dropped 6; count of bases not matched to a gene: 8. Germline assignment: CDR1 SGHRS and CDR2 YFSETQ.

The rearrangement links TRBV7-2 to TRBJ1-1; the D gene is possibly TRBD1 (6 bases). Germline V gene lookup returns CDR1 SGHTA and CDR2 FQGNSA. The CDR3 totals 13 residues. V was trimmed by 5 bases and J by 5 bases, leaving 12 bases between them. The CDR3 bases are TGTGCCAGCAGCGCTGCGACAGGTACTGAAGCTTTCTTT. This codes for CASSAATGTEAFF. Combining the CDR3 with reference TRBV7-2 and TRBJ1-1 gives the whole variable domain GAGVSQSPSNKVTEKGKDVELRCDPISGHTALYWYRQSLGQGLEFLIYFQGNSAPDKSGLPSDRFSAERTGGSVSTLTIQRTQQEDSAVYLCASSAATGTEAFFGQGTRLTVV.

The rearrangement links TRBV11-2 to TRBJ1-4; possibly TRBD1 for D (6 bases). There are 16 residues in the CDR3. V lost 5 bases to trimming and J lost 5 bases, with 18 bases between them. Germline loops: CDR1 SGHAT, CDR2 FQNNGV. The CDR3 DNA reads as TGTGCCAGCAGCCCCGGGACACTGGGAAGAAATGAAAAACTGTTTTTT. Protein: CASSPGTLGRNEKLFF. The complete variable domain, with remaining parts taken from reference TRBV11-2 and TRBJ1-4, reads EAGVAQSPRYKIIEKRQSVAFWCNPISGHATLYWYQQILGQGPKLLIQFQNNGVVDDSQLPKDRFSAERLKGVDSTLKIQPAKLEDSAVYLCASSPGTLGRNEKLFFGSGTQLSVL.

This chain connects TRBV4-3 to TRBJ1-1; D possibly corresponds to TRBD1 (5 bases). The CDR3 extends over 14 amino acids. The germline gives CDR1 LGHNA, CDR2 YSLEER. V lost 0 bases and J lost 2, with 7 bases in between. The DNA for the CDR3 is TGCGCCAGCAGCCAAGACAGGGTTAACACTGAAGCTTTCTTT. Residues: CASSQDRVNTEAFF.

The chain links TRBV5-1 to TRBJ1-2; D unresolved. Germline values: CDR1 SGHRS, CDR2 YFSETQ. CDR3 length: 15 amino acids. Trimming took 0 bases from V and 0 from J, leaving 9 bases between them. The CDR3 bases are TGCGCCAGCAGCTTGGATGGGAGTTCTAACTATGGCTACACCTTC. Translating it yields CASSLDGSSNYGYTF. The whole variable domain, filled in from reference TRBV5-1 and TRBJ1-2, reads KAGVTQTPRYLIKTRGQQVTLSCSPISGHRSVSWYQQTPGQGLQFLFEYFSETQRNKGNFPGRFSGRQFSNSRSEMNVSTLELGDSALYLCASSLDGSSNYGYTFGSGTRLTVV.

V and J are TRBV6-6 and TRBJ2-5, with D possibly matching TRBD1 (6 bases). This CDR3 comprises 14 residues. Trimming pared 5 bases from V and 5 bases from J, leaving 15 bases between. Germline V gives CDR1 MNHNY, CDR2 SVGAGI (reference sequence). The CDR3 loop is CASSLTGKGETQYF. CDR3 nucleotides: TGTGCCAGCAGTCTAACAGGGAAAGGGGAGACCCAGTACTTC.

The gene calls are TRBV30 and TRBJ2-6; a possible D gene is TRBD2 (6 bases). With 1 base removed from V and 0 bases from J, the gap between germline ends came to 16 bases. The CDR3 has 18 residues. Per germline, CDR1 GTSNPN and CDR2 SVGIG (reference sequence). The CDR3 DNA is TGTGCCTGGAGTGATTTAAAGGGGAGGCGCTCTGGGGCCAACGTCCTGACTTTC. This translates into CAWSDLKGRRSGANVLTF.

A few counts support this clone. This chain's CDR3 is CASSQGGETQYF. The CDR3 DNA sequence: TGTGCCAGCAGCCAAGGGGGGGAGACCCAGTACTTC. The chain couples TRBV2 to TRBJ2-5; the D gene could be TRBD1 or TRBD2 (6 bases each). This CDR3 comprises 12 residues. CDR1 and CDR2 (germline): SNHLY, FYNNEI. Between the trimmed V and J ends, which lost 6 bases and 5 bases, there was a span of 10 bases.

This clone appeared many times. V usage is TRBV7-9 and J usage is TRBJ2-6; 7 bases line up with TRBD1. The CDR3 is 19 amino acids. The germline V gene has CDR1 SEHNR and CDR2 FQNEAQ (reference sequence). The junction had 19 bases not matched to a gene; V was cut back by 7 bases and J by 4 bases. Here the CDR3 reads CASTSFPGTDGLGANVLTF. The CDR3, as DNA: TGTGCCAGCACGTCTTTCCCCGGGACAGACGGTTTGGGGGCCAACGTCCTGACTTTC.

The chain is built from TRBV29-1 and TRBJ2-3, with D possibly TRBD2 on 5 matching bases. This CDR3 has 13 residues. In germline, CDR1 is SQVTM, CDR2 ANQGSEA. The V end was cut by 4 bases, the J end by 4 bases, with 12 bases between. In nucleotides, the CDR3 is TGCAGCGTTGCATCGGGGATCGCAGATACGCAGTATTTT. Translated, it gives CSVASGIADTQYF.

The chain recombines TRBV29-1 with TRBJ2-2; weak D call: TRBD2 (7 bases). Trimming removed 4 bases from V and 2 bases from J, with 20 bases in between. CDR3 size: 17 residues. Germline V gene lookup returns CDR1 SQVTM and CDR2 ANQGSEA. CDR3 protein: CSVVELGGGHNTGELFF. CDR3 nucleotide sequence: TGCAGCGTTGTGGAACTCGGCGGGGGACACAACACCGGGGAGCTGTTTTTT.

In its sample, this clone ranks as medium-sized. The chain is built from TRBV10-3 and TRBJ2-3; 10 positions match TRBD1. The CDR3 runs 16 residues. The germline V gene encodes CDR1 ENHRY and CDR2 SYGVKD. V was clipped by 3 bases and J by 7 bases; unmatched bases: 10. DNA for the CDR3: TGTGCCATCAGTGACCGTCGACAGGGGGCGAGGAATACGCAGTATTTT. Translating it yields CAISDRRQGARNTQYF.

This chain's CDR3 is CASSVSGANVLTF. The CDR3 DNA is TGTGCCAGCTCAGTGTCTGGGGCCAACGTCCTGACTTTC. The J gene is TRBJ2-6, the V gene TRBV18, with D hard to call. The CDR3 length is 13 residues. Germline V gene lookup returns CDR1 KGHSH and CDR2 LQKENI. V was pared by 5 bases and J by 1 base, with 3 bases between.

The chain joins TRBV2 to TRBJ1-5, with TRBD1 as a possible D gene (5 bases). This CDR3 has 15 amino acids. V was pared by 2 bases and J by 3 bases, with 11 bases between. Germline loops: CDR1 SNHLY, CDR2 FYNNEI. This CDR3 is CASSELGRVNQPQHF. The CDR3 DNA sequence: TGTGCCAGCAGTGAATTGGGCAGGGTCAATCAGCCCCAGCATTTT.

This clone turned up a few times. The chain recombines TRBV4-1 with TRBJ1-4, with 8 bases that match TRBD1. There are 15 residues in the CDR3. Germline V gene sequence: CDR1 MGHRA, CDR2 YSYEKL. V dropped 6 bases and J dropped 4; count of bases not matched to a gene: 7. CDR3 residues: CASSLTGAFNEKLFF. DNA of the CDR3: TGCGCCAGCAGTCTGACAGGGGCCTTTAATGAAAAACTGTTTTTT.